These 25 T cell receptor beta chains came from one sample sequenced in a study of shared clonotypes between healthy human individuals. The repertoire was sequenced with immunoSEQ multiplex PCR; TCRdb's copy has only in-frame clones and lacks some. The profile covers 2 million to 2.5 million clones, with 93% appearing a single time and 0.35% to 0.45% taken by the ten largest. Sequencing was carried out using naive CD4+ T cells from PBMCs. Specified subset: CD45RA+ positively selected. The receptor source for this set is a man aged 18 to 29 in good health. Some clones in this sample may be carry-over from other donors' samples.

The rearrangement joins TRBV6-5 to TRBJ1-3, with D uncertain. The germline gives CDR1 MNHEY, CDR2 SVGAGI. This CDR3 region has 13 residues. V shed 5 bases and J shed 0 bases, with 5 bases lying between them. CDR3 in DNA: TGTGCCAGCAGTATGTACTCTGGAAACACCATATATTTT. It is translated as CASSMYSGNTIYF.

The chain employs TRBV7-2 and TRBJ2-7; D is unresolved. The V gene lost 1 base and the J gene lost 4 bases, with 11 bases spanning the gap. This CDR3 is 14 amino acids long. Looked up from germline, CDR1 is SGHTA and CDR2 is FQGNSA. CDR3 in DNA: TGTGCCAGCAGCTTAGATGGCGAACCTTACGAGCAGTACTTC. It specifies CASSLDGEPYEQYF.

The rearrangement uses TRBV29-1 and TRBJ2-2, with TRBD2 matching 8 bases. The CDR3 runs to 14 residues. Per the germline V gene, CDR1 is SQVTM and CDR2 is ANQGSEA. With 6 bases clipped from V and 2 bases from J, the junction kept 5 bases outside the gene matches. The CDR3 region is CSVRGRLNTGELFF. The CDR3 nucleotides read TGCAGCGTCCGCGGGAGGCTAAACACCGGGGAGCTGTTTTTT.

Remarks on this clone: This CDR3 is also generated by other DNA sequences in the sample. CDR3 coding DNA: TGTGCCTGGAGTCTAGGACTAGCGGGAGAGACCCAGTACTTC. Translation gives CAWSLGLAGETQYF. This chain uses TRBV30 with TRBJ2-5; 11 bases line up with TRBD2. This CDR3 is built from 14 residues. Trimming at V came to 2 bases and at J to 4 bases, leaving 3 bases not matched to a gene. Germline loops: CDR1 GTSNPN, CDR2 SVGIG (reference sequence). Combining the CDR3 with reference TRBV30 and TRBJ2-5 gives the whole variable domain SQTIHQWPATLVQPVGSPLSLECTVEGTSNPNLYWYRQAAGRGLQLLFYSVGIGQISSEVPQNLSASRPQDRQFILSSKKLLLSDSGFYLCAWSLGLAGETQYFGPGTRLLVL.

The rearrangement joins TRBV11-2 to TRBJ2-4; TRBD1 matches 8 bases. The ends lost 5 bases at V and 3 bases at J; junction bases unmatched: 9. The CDR3 loop spans 16 amino acids. The germline CDR1 and CDR2 sequences are SGHAT and FQNNGV. The CDR3 is CASSRPRTGSKNIQYF. CDR3 coding DNA: TGTGCCAGCAGCCGACCAAGGACAGGGAGCAAAAACATTCAGTACTTC. Filled out from reference TRBV11-2 and TRBJ2-4, the complete variable domain reads EAGVAQSPRYKIIEKRQSVAFWCNPISGHATLYWYQQILGQGPKLLIQFQNNGVVDDSQLPKDRFSAERLKGVDSTLKIQPAKLEDSAVYLCASSRPRTGSKNIQYFGAGTRLSVL.

In regard to this clone: The same CDR3 is also encoded by other DNA sequences in this sample. The V and J genes are TRBV18 and TRBJ1-5, with a tentative D call TRBD1 (5 bases). CDR1 is KGHSH and CDR2 is LQKENI in the germline V gene. With 6 bases removed from V and 0 bases from J, the gap between germline ends came to 9 bases. The CDR3 spans 14 residues. CDR3 protein: CASSRQNSNQPQHF. The CDR3 coding sequence is TGTGCCAGCTCTCGACAGAATAGCAATCAGCCCCAGCATTTT.

A note on this clone: The sample holds other DNA sequences that translate to the same CDR3. This sequence joins TRBV7-2 and TRBJ1-1, with 9 positions matching TRBD1. The V segment lost 4 bases and the J segment 2 bases; nucleotides outside the gene matches: 2. This CDR3 is built from 14 residues. Germline CDR1 reads SGHTA; CDR2 reads FQGNSA. CDR3 in amino acids: CASSSTGGNTEAFF. Here the CDR3 DNA reads TGTGCCAGCAGCTCTACAGGGGGCAACACTGAAGCTTTCTTT. Complete variable domain (other parts from reference TRBV7-2 and TRBJ1-1): GAGVSQSPSNKVTEKGKDVELRCDPISGHTALYWYRQSLGQGLEFLIYFQGNSAPDKSGLPSDRFSAERTGGSVSTLTIQRTQQEDSAVYLCASSSTGGNTEAFFGQGTRLTVV.

The V call is TRBV5-3, the J call TRBJ1-2; TRBD1 matches at 8 bases. TRBV5-3 is an ORF for which the function is uncertain. Trimming took 4 bases from V and 8 from J; bases not matched to a gene: 13. This CDR3 region has 15 residues. Here the CDR3 DNA reads TGTGCCAGAAGCGTGAAATCGGACAGGGCCAGCGGCTACACCTTC. It specifies CARSVKSDRASGYTF.

This sequence joins TRBV19 and TRBJ1-5; 7 bases align to TRBD1. The length of the CDR3 is 20 residues. The germline CDR1 and CDR2 sequences are LNHDA and SQIVND (reference sequence). Trimming cost V 3 bases and J 1 base; bases outside gene matches: 18. CDR3 residues: CASSILQDRRLIMSNQPQHF. In DNA form, the CDR3 reads TGTGCCAGTAGTATCCTTCAGGACAGGCGGCTAATCATGAGCAATCAGCCCCAGCATTTT.

The rearrangement uses TRBV12-5 and TRBJ1-1; 7 nucleotides agree with TRBD1. This CDR3 comprises 13 residues. The germline V gene has CDR1 LGHNT and CDR2 FRNRAP. The J segment lost 5 bases and the V segment lost 4 bases, leaving 4 bases of the junction unmatched. The CDR3 nucleotides read TGTGCTAGTGGTTGGGGACAGTCTACTGAAGCTTTCTTT. Translation gives CASGWGQSTEAFF.

This chain links TRBV18 with TRBJ2-1; 9 nucleotides align to TRBD2. The CDR3 has 14 residues. Trimming removed 1 base from V and 9 bases from J; junction bases left unmatched: 4. Germline V CDR1 and CDR2: KGHSH, LQKENI. CDR3 region: CASSPLAGEAEQFF. CDR3 coding DNA: TGTGCCAGCTCACCACTAGCGGGAGAAGCTGAGCAGTTCTTC. Full variable domain (remainder filled in from reference TRBV18 and TRBJ2-1): NAGVMQNPRHLVRRRGQEARLRCSPMKGHSHVYWYRQLPEEGLKFMVYLQKENIIDESGMPKERFSAEFPKEGPSILRIQQVVRGDSAAYFCASSPLAGEAEQFFGPGTRLTVL.

The chain joins TRBV28 to TRBJ2-6; perhaps TRBD1 as D (5 bases). Trimming pared 11 bases from V and 0 bases from J, leaving 14 bases between. This CDR3 is built from 15 residues. Looked up from germline, CDR1 is MDHEN and CDR2 is SYDVKM. The CDR3, as DNA: TGTGCCGCCCAGGGTTGGGGCTCTGGGGCCAACGTCCTGACTTTC. Residues: CAAQGWGSGANVLTF.

J is TRBJ2-1 and V is TRBV7-2; 9 positions match TRBD1. Trimming removed 5 bases from V and 4 bases from J; junction bases left unmatched: 9. The CDR3 length is 16 residues. In germline, CDR1 is SGHTA, CDR2 FQGNSA. CDR3: CASSATRDRAYNEQFF. CDR3 nucleotide sequence: TGTGCCAGCAGCGCGACCCGGGACAGGGCTTACAATGAGCAGTTCTTC.

The chain uses TRBV7-2 and TRBJ2-3; TRBD2 agrees at 9 bases. Trimming took 5 bases from V and 3 from J; bases not matched to a gene: 9. The length of the CDR3 is 16 residues. Germline V gives CDR1 SGHTA, CDR2 FQGNSA. The CDR3: CASSPPERGATDTQYF. The CDR3 coding sequence is TGTGCCAGCAGCCCCCCCGAGCGGGGGGCGACAGATACGCAGTATTTT.

This chain connects TRBV7-3 to TRBJ1-1; D might be TRBD1 (5 bases). The CDR3 is 14 residues long. V dropped 2 bases and J dropped 4 bases, with 11 bases sitting between them. Germline V gives CDR1 SGHTA, CDR2 FQGTGA. The CDR3 nucleotides are TGTGCCAGCAGCTTATTGCAGGGTAGCACTGAAGCTTTCTTT. This encodes CASSLLQGSTEAFF.

This sequence joins TRBV7-9 and TRBJ2-7; 7 bases line up with TRBD1. The CDR3 runs to 14 residues. V lost 4 bases, J lost 4 bases, and 7 bases stayed unmatched. Germline V CDR1 and CDR2: SEHNR, FQNEAQ (reference sequence). The CDR3 region has the DNA TGTGCCAGCAGCTCAGTTTCGGGACAGTACGAGCAGTACTTC. It yields the protein CASSSVSGQYEQYF.

The chain combines TRBV5-1 with TRBJ2-7; tentative D call: TRBD1 (6 bases). Germline V lookup: CDR1 SGHRS, CDR2 YFSETQ. Trimming stripped 0 bases from V and 2 bases from J, with 24 bases between. The CDR3 loop spans 19 amino acids. In nucleotides, the CDR3 is TGCGCCAGCAGCTTGGCCGGGACAAGGGCTCCTCAAGGGACCTACGAGCAGTACTTC. Encoded protein: CASSLAGTRAPQGTYEQYF.

The chain links TRBV6-7 to TRBJ1-3; D gene ambiguous. TRBV6-7 is an open reading frame whose function is uncertain. The length of the CDR3 is 15 residues. V was shortened by 2 bases and J by 0 bases, with 8 bases between the two germline ends. The chain's CDR3 is CASSYPTSSGNTIYF. The CDR3 DNA is TGTGCCAGCAGTTACCCGACAAGCTCTGGAAACACCATATATTTT.

J is TRBJ2-1 and V is TRBV28; 9 nucleotides agree with TRBD2. Germline V gene data show CDR1 as MDHEN and CDR2 as SYDVKM. V was pared by 5 bases and J by 7 bases, with 6 bases of the junction left unmatched. The CDR3 is 14 residues long. The CDR3 reads CASSGLAGYNEQFF. In DNA form, the CDR3 reads TGTGCCAGCAGTGGCCTAGCGGGGTATAATGAGCAGTTCTTC.

The rearrangement links TRBV4-3 to TRBJ2-2, with 7 bases aligning to TRBD2. Looked up from germline, CDR1 is LGHNA and CDR2 is YSLEER. V lost 1 base, J lost 1 base, and 18 bases stayed unmatched. The CDR3 runs 21 residues. The CDR3, as DNA: TGCGCCAGCAGCCAAGTTTTCCCCCGGGACTACAGCCAATGGAACACCGGGGAGCTGTTTTTT. This gives the protein CASSQVFPRDYSQWNTGELFF.

The J gene is TRBJ2-1, the V gene TRBV7-2; TRBD1 agrees at 9 bases. Germline CDR1 SGHTA, CDR2 FQGNSA. V shed 2 bases, J shed 14 bases, and the junction held 10 bases outside the gene matches. The CDR3 is 14 residues long. The CDR3 spells CASSLSRQGEPKFF. CDR3 nucleotides: TGTGCCAGCAGCTTATCGCGACAGGGGGAACCAAAGTTCTTC.

The chain is built from TRBV28 and TRBJ1-3, with D possibly matching TRBD1 (5 bases). Trimming left V 3 bases short and J 2 bases short, with 14 bases between. Looked up from germline, CDR1 is MDHEN and CDR2 is SYDVKM. The CDR3 runs 16 residues. The DNA of the CDR3 is TGTGCCAGCAGTTTGGTCTCTAGGGGCCCTGGAAACACCATATATTTT. It encodes CASSLVSRGPGNTIYF. The whole variable domain, filled in from reference TRBV28 and TRBJ1-3, reads DVKVTQSSRYLVKRTGEKVFLECVQDMDHENMFWYRQDPGLGLRLIYFSYDVKMKEKGDIPEGYSVSREKKERFSLILESASTNQTSMYLCASSLVSRGPGNTIYFGEGSWLTVV.

V and J are TRBV5-4 and TRBJ2-5; perhaps D is TRBD1 or TRBD2 (5 bases each). The CDR3 totals 13 residues. In germline, CDR1 is SGHNT, CDR2 YYREEE (reference sequence). Trimming cost V 4 bases and J 1 base, with 8 bases left between them. CDR3 sequence: CASSRGTQETQYF. The CDR3 nucleotides read TGTGCCAGCAGCCGAGGGACCCAAGAGACCCAGTACTTC.

This chain links TRBV5-1 with TRBJ2-5, with 7 bases lining up with TRBD1. Germline CDR1 reads SGHRS; CDR2 reads YFSETQ. The ends lost 0 bases at V and 1 base at J; junction bases unmatched: 3. The CDR3 is made up of 15 amino acids. This CDR3 is CASSLVNRGQETQYF. CDR3 coding DNA: TGCGCCAGCAGCTTGGTAAACAGGGGCCAAGAGACCCAGTACTTC.

The chain has TRBV28 and TRBJ2-7; D is undetermined. Germline loops: CDR1 MDHEN, CDR2 SYDVKM. The CDR3 has 15 amino acids. The V and J ends lost 2 bases and 5 bases respectively, with 16 bases between them. In DNA form, the CDR3 reads TGTGCCAGCAGTTTACTTGACACGACCCCGGACGAGCAGTACTTC. This gives the protein CASSLLDTTPDEQYF. The complete variable domain, with remaining parts taken from reference TRBV28 and TRBJ2-7, reads DVKVTQSSRYLVKRTGEKVFLECVQDMDHENMFWYRQDPGLGLRLIYFSYDVKMKEKGDIPEGYSVSREKKERFSLILESASTNQTSMYLCASSLLDTTPDEQYFGPGTRLTVT.